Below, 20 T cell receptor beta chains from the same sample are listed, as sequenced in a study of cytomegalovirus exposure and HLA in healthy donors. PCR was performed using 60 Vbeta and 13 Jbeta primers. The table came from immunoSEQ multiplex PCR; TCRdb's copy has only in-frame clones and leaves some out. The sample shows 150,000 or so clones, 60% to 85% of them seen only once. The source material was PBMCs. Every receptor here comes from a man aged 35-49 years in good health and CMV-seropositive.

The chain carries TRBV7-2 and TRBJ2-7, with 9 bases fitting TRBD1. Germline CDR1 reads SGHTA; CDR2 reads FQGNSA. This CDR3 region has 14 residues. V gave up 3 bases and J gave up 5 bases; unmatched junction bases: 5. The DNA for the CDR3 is TGTGCCAGCAGCTTTGCCGGGACAGGGAACGAGCAGTACTTC. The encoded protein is CASSFAGTGNEQYF.

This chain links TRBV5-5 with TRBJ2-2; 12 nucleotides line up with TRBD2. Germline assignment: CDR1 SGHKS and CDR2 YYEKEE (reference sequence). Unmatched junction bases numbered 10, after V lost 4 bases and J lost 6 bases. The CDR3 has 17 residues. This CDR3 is CASSRETSGRSAGELFF. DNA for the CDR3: TGTGCCAGCAGCCGAGAGACTAGCGGGAGATCGGCCGGGGAGCTGTTTTTT.

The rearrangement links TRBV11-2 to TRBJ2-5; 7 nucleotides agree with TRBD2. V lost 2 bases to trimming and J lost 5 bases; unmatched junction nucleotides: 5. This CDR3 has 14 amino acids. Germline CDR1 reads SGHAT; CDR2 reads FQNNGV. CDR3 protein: CASSLSRGGETQYF. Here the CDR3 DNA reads TGTGCCAGCAGCTTAAGTAGGGGAGGGGAGACCCAGTACTTC.

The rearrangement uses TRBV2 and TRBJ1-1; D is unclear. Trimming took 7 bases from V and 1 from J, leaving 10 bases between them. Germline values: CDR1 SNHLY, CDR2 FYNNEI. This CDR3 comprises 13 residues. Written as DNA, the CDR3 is TGTGCCAGCACGAATACCAGGAACACTGAAGCTTTCTTT. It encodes CASTNTRNTEAFF.

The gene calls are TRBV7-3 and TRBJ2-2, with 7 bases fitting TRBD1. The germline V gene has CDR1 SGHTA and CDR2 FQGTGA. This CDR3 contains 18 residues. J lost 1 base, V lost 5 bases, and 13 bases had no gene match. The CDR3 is CASSPVGGPSLNTGELFF. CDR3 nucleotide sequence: TGTGCCAGCAGCCCCGTAGGGGGCCCAAGTCTGAACACCGGGGAGCTGTTTTTT.

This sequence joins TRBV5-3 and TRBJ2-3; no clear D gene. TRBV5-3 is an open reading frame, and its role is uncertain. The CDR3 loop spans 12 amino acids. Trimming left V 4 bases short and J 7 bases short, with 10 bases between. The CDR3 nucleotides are TGTGCCAGAAGCCTTAGAAAATATACGCAGTATTTT. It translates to CARSLRKYTQYF.

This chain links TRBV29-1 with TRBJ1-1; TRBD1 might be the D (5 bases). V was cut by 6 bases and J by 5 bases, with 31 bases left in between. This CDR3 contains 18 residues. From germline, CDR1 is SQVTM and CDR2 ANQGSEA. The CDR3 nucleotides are TGCAGCGTCCCTCCCGCGCGGGGCCTTGGTTATCGGAATACTGAAGCTTTCTTT. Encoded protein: CSVPPARGLGYRNTEAFF.

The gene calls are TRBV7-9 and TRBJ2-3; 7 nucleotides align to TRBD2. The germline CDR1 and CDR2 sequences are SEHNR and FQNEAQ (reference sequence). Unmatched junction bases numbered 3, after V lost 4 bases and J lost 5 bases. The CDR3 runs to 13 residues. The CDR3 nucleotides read TGTGCCAGCAGCTACGGCGGGAGAGATACGCAGTATTTT. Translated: CASSYGGRDTQYF.

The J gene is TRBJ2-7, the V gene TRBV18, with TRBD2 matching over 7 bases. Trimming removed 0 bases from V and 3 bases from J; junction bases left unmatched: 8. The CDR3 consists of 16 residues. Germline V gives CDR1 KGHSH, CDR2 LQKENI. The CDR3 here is CASSPPRASGNYEQYF. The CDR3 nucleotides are TGTGCCAGCTCACCACCGAGGGCTAGCGGCAACTACGAGCAGTACTTC.

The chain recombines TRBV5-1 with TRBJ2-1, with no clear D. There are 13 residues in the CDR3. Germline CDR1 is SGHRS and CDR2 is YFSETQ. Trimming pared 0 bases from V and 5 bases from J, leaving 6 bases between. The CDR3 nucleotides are TGCGCCAGCAGCTTGGGAGATAACAATGAGCAGTTCTTC. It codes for CASSLGDNNEQFF.

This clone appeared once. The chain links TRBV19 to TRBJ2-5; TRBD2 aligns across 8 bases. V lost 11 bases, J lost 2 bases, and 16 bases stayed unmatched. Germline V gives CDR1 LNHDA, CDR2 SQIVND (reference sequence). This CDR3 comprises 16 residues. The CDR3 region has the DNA TGTGCCGGATCAGATGGCGGGCGGGGGGTTCAAGAGACCCAGTACTTC. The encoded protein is CAGSDGGRGVQETQYF.

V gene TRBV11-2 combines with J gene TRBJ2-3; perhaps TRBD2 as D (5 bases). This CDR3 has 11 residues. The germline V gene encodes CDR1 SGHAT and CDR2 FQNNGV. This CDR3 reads CHSLDKDTQYF. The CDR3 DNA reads TGTCACTCACTAGATAAAGATACGCAGTATTTT.

CDR3 coding DNA: TGTGCCAGCAGCTTGGATTCTGAGACCCAGTACTTC. Translating it yields CASSLDSETQYF. The rearrangement links TRBV5-4 to TRBJ2-5, with unresolved D. With 0 bases removed from V and 5 bases from J, the gap between germline ends came to 5 bases. This CDR3 comprises 12 residues. CDR1 and CDR2 from the germline V gene are SGHNT and YYREEE (reference sequence).

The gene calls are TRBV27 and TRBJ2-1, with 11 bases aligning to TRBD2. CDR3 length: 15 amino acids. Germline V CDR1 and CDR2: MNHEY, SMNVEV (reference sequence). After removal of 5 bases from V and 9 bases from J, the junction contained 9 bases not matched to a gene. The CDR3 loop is CASSPGTSGIIEQFF. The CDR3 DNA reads TGTGCCAGCAGTCCCGGGACTAGCGGAATTATTGAGCAGTTCTTC.

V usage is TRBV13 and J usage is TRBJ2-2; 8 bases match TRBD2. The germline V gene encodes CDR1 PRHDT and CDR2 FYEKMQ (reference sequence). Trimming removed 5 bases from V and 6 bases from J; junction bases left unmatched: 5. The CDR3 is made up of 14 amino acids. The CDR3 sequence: CASSRASGSGELFF. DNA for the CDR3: TGTGCCAGCAGCCGGGCTAGCGGGTCCGGGGAGCTGTTTTTT.

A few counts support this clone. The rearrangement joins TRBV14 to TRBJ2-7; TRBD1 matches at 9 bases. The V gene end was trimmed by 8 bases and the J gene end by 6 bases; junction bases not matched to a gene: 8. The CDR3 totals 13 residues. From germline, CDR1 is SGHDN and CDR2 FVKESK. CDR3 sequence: CASGTGPGAEQYF. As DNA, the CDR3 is TGTGCCAGCGGGACAGGGCCGGGTGCCGAGCAGTACTTC.

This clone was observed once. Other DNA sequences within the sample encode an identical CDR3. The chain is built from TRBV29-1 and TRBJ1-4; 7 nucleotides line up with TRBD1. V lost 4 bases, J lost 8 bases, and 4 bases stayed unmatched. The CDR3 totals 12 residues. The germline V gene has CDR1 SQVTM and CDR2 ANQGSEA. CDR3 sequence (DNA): TGCAGCGTTGTAGGGGGCAGGGAAAAACTGTTTTTT. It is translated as CSVVGGREKLFF.

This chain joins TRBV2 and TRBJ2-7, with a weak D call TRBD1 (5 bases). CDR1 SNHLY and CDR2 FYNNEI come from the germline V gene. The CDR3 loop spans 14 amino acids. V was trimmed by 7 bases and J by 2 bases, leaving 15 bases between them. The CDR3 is CASTTQDIAYEQYF. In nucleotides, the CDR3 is TGTGCCAGCACGACTCAGGACATAGCCTACGAGCAGTACTTC.

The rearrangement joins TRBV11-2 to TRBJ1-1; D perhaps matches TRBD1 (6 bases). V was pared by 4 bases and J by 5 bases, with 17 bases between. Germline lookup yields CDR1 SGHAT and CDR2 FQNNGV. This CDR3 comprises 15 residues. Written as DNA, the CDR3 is TGTGCCAGCAGCTCTCCCTTACTCAGGGGAACTGAAGCTTTCTTT. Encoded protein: CASSSPLLRGTEAFF.

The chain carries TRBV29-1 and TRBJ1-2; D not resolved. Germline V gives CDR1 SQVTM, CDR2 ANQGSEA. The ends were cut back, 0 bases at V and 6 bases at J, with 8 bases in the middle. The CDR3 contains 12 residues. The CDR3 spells CSVEDGGDGYTF. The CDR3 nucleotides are TGCAGCGTTGAAGATGGCGGGGATGGCTACACCTTC.